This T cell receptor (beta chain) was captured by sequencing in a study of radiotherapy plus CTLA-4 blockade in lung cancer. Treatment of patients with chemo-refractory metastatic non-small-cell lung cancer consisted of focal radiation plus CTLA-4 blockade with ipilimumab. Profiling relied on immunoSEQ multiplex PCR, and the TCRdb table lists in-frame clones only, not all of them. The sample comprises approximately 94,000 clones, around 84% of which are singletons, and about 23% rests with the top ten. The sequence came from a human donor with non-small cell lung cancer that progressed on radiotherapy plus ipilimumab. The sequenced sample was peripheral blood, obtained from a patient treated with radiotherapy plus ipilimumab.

The CDR3: CASSLSEPLMNEQFF. DNA of the CDR3: TGCGCCAGCAGCTTGAGTGAACCCCTCATGAATGAGCAGTTCTTC. The chain employs TRBV5-1 and TRBJ2-1, with no clear D. V was clipped by 1 base and J by 7 bases, with 15 bases between them. The CDR3 has 15 residues. Per the germline V gene, CDR1 is SGHRS and CDR2 is YFSETQ.